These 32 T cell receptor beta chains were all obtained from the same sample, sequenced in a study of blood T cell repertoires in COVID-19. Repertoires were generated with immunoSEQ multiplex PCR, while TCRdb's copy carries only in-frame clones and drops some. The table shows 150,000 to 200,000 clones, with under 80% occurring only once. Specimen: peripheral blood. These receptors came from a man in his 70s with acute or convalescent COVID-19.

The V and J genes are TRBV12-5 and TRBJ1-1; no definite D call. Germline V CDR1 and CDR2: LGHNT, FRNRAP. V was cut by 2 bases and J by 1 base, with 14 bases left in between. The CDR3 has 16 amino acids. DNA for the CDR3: TGTGCTAGTGGTTTGCCATTCGGCTCGGGGAACACTGAAGCTTTCTTT. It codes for CASGLPFGSGNTEAFF.

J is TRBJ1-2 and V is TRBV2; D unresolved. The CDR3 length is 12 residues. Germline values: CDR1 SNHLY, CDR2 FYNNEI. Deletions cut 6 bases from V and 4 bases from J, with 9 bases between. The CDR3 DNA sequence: TGTGCCAGCAGCGAACAGTCCTATGGCTACACCTTC. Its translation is CASSEQSYGYTF.

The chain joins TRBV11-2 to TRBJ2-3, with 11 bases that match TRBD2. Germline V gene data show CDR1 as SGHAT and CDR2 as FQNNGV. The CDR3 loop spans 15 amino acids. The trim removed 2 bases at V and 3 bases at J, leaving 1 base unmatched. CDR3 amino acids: CASSLLAGGTDTQYF. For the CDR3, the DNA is TGTGCCAGCAGCTTACTAGCGGGAGGAACAGATACGCAGTATTTT.

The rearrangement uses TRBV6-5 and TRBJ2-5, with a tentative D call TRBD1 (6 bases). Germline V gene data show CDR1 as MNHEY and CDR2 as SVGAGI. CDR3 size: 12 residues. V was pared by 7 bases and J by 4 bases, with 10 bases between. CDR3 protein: CASKGVGETQYF. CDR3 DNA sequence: TGTGCCAGCAAGGGGGTGGGAGAGACCCAGTACTTC.

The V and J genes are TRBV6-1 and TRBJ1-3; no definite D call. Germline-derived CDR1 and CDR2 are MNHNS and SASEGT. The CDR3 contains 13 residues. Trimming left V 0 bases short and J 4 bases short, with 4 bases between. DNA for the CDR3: TGTGCCAGCAGTGAAGCCCAGGGAAACACCATATATTTT. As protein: CASSEAQGNTIYF.

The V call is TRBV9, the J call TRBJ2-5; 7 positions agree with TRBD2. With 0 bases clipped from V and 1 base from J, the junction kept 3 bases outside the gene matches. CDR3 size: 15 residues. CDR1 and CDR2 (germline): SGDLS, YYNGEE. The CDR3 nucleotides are TGTGCCAGCAGCGTAGTTCCTAGCGGCCAAGAGACCCAGTACTTC. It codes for CASSVVPSGQETQYF.

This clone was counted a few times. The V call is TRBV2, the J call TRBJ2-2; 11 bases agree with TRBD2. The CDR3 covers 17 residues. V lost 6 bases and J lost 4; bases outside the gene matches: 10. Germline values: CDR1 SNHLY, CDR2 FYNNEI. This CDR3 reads CASRGSGGASFTGELFF. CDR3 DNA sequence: TGTGCCAGCAGGGGTAGCGGGGGGGCCTCGTTCACCGGGGAGCTGTTTTTT.

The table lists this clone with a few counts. The CDR3 loop reads CSAAEDRRAFF. The CDR3 coding sequence is TGCAGTGCGGCGGAGGACCGGCGCGCTTTCTTT. This chain uses TRBV20-1 with TRBJ1-1, with D hard to call. The CDR3 length is 11 residues. Trimming removed 6 bases at V and 11 bases at J, with 16 bases between. CDR1 is DFQATT, CDR2 SNEGSKA, per germline (reference sequence).

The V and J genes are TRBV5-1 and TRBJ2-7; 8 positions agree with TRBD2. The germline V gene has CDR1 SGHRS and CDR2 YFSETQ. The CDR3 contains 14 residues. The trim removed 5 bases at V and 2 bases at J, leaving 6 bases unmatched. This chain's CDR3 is CASRLAERAYEQYF. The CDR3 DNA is TGCGCCAGCAGACTAGCGGAGCGAGCCTACGAGCAGTACTTC. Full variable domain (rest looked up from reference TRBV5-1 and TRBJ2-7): KAGVTQTPRYLIKTRGQQVTLSCSPISGHRSVSWYQQTPGQGLQFLFEYFSETQRNKGNFPGRFSGRQFSNSRSEMNVSTLELGDSALYLCASRLAERAYEQYFGPGTRLTVT.

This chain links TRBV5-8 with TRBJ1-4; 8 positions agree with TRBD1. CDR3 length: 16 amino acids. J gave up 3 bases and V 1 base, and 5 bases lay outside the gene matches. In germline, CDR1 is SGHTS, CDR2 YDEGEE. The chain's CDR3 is CASSLLLGQANEKLFF. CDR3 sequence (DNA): TGTGCCAGCAGCTTGTTGTTGGGACAGGCTAATGAAAAACTGTTTTTT.

For the CDR3, the DNA is TGTGCCAGCAGTGGTGGGGGGAATTATAATTCACCCCTCCACTTT. It encodes CASSGGGNYNSPLHF. The J gene is TRBJ1-6, the V gene TRBV2; perhaps TRBD1 as D (5 bases). From germline, CDR1 is SNHLY and CDR2 FYNNEI. Trimming left V 4 bases short and J 4 bases short, with 11 bases between. This CDR3 has 15 amino acids.

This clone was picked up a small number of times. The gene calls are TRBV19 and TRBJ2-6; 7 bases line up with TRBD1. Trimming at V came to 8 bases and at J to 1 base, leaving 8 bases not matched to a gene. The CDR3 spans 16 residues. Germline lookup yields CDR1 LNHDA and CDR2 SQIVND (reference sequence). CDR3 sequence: CASGTDGKSGANVLTF. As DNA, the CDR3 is TGTGCCAGTGGGACAGATGGAAAATCTGGGGCCAACGTCCTGACTTTC. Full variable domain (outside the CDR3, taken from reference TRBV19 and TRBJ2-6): DGGITQSPKYLFRKEGQNVTLSCEQNLNHDAMYWYRQDPGQGLRLIYYSQIVNDFQKGDIAEGYSVSREKKESFPLTVTSAQKNPTAFYLCASGTDGKSGANVLTFGAGSRLTVL.

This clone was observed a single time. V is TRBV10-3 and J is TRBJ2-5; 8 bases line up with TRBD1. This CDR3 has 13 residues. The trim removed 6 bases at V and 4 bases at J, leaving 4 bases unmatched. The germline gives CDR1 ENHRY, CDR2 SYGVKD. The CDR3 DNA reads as TGTGCCATCAGCCCAGGGGGCCTAGAGACCCAGTACTTC. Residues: CAISPGGLETQYF.

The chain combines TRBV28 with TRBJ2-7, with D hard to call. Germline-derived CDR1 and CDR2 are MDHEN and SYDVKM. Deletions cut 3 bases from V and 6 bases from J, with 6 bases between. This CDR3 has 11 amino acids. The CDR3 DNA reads TGTGCCAGCAGTTTTTCGGGCGAGCAGTACTTC. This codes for CASSFSGEQYF.

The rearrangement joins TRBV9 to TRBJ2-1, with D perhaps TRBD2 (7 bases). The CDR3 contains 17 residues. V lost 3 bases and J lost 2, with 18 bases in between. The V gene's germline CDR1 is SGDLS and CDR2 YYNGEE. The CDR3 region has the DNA TGTGCCAGCAGCGCCGGCTCTTTAGGGGGGGCCTACAATGAGCAGTTCTTC. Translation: CASSAGSLGGAYNEQFF.

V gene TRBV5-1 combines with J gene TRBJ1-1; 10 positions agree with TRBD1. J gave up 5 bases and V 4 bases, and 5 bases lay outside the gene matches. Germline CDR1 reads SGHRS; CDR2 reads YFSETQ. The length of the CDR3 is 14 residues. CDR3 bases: TGCGCCAGCAGCCTGGACAGGGGGAGAACTGAAGCTTTCTTT. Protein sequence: CASSLDRGRTEAFF.

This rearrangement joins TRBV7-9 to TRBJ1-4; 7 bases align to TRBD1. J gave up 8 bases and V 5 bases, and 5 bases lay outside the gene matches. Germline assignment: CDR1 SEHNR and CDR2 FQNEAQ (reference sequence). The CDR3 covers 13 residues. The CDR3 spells CASSPQGEEKLFF. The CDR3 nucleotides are TGTGCCAGCAGCCCTCAGGGGGAAGAAAAACTGTTTTTT.

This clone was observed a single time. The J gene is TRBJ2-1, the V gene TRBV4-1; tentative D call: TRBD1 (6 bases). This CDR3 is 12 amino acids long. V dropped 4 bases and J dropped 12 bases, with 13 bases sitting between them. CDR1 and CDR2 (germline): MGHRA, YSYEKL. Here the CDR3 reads CASSPTGWGQFF. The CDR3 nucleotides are TGCGCCAGCAGCCCAACAGGGTGGGGGCAGTTCTTC.

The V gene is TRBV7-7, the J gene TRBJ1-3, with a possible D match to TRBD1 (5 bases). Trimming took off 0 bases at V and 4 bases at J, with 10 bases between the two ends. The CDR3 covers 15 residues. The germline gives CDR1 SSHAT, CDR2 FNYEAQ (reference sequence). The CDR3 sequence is CASSLAQGFGNTIYF. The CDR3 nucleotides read TGTGCCAGCAGCTTAGCGCAGGGCTTCGGAAACACCATATATTTT.

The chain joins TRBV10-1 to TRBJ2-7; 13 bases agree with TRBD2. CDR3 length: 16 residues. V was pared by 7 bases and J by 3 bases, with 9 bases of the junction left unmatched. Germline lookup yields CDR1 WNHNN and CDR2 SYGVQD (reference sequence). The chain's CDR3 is CASNPGLAGSRYEQYF. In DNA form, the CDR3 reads TGCGCCAGCAACCCGGGACTAGCGGGGTCCCGCTACGAGCAGTACTTC.

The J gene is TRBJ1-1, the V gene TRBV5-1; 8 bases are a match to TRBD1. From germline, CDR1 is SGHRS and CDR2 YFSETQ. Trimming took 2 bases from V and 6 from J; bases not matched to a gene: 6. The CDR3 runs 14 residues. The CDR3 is CASSFTQGAPEAFF. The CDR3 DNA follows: TGCGCCAGCAGCTTTACCCAGGGGGCCCCTGAAGCTTTCTTT.

DNA for the CDR3: TGTGCCAGCAGTTGGGACAGGCTTGAGCAGTACTTC. Its protein is CASSWDRLEQYF. This chain uses TRBV28 with TRBJ2-7; 8 nucleotides align to TRBD1. The CDR3 spans 12 residues. Germline values: CDR1 MDHEN, CDR2 SYDVKM. J gave up 7 bases and V 4 bases, and 3 bases lay outside the gene matches.

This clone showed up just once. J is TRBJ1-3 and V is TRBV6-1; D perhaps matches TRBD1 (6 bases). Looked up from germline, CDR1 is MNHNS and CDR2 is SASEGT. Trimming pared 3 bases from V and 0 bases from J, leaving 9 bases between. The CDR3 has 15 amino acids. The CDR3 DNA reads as TGTGCCAGCAGTGACCAGGGGAACTCTGGAAACACCATATATTTT. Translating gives CASSDQGNSGNTIYF.

For the CDR3, the DNA is TGCGCCAGCAGTGCGACGACAGGGTCCACCGGGGAGCTGTTTTTT. This codes for CASSATTGSTGELFF. The chain recombines TRBV10-1 with TRBJ2-2; 7 nucleotides align to TRBD1. The CDR3 consists of 15 residues. The germline gives CDR1 WNHNN, CDR2 SYGVQD (reference sequence). V lost 4 bases and J lost 4; bases outside the gene matches: 6.

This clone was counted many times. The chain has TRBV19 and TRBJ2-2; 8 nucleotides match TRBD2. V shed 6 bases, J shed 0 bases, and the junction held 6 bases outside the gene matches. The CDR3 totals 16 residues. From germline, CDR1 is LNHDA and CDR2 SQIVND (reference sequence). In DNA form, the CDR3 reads TGTGCCAGTAGGCTACTAGCGGCATCGAACACCGGGGAGCTGTTTTTT. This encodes CASRLLAASNTGELFF. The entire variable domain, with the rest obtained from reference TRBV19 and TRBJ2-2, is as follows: DGGITQSPKYLFRKEGQNVTLSCEQNLNHDAMYWYRQDPGQGLRLIYYSQIVNDFQKGDIAEGYSVSREKKESFPLTVTSAQKNPTAFYLCASRLLAASNTGELFFGEGSRLTVL.

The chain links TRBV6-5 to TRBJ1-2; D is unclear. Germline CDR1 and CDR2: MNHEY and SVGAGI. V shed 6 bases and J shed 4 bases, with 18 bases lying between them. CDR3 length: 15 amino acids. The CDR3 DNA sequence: TGTGCCAGCAGCCCCGAGGAGCATCGACCCTATGGCTACACCTTC. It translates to CASSPEEHRPYGYTF.

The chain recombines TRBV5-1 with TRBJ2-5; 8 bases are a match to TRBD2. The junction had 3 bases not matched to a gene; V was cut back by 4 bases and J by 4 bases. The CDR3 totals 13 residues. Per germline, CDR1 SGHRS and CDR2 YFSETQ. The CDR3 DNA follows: TGCGCCAGCAGCCCCACTAGCGGAGAGACCCAGTACTTC. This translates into CASSPTSGETQYF. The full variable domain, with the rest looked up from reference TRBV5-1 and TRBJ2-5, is KAGVTQTPRYLIKTRGQQVTLSCSPISGHRSVSWYQQTPGQGLQFLFEYFSETQRNKGNFPGRFSGRQFSNSRSEMNVSTLELGDSALYLCASSPTSGETQYFGPGTRLLVL.

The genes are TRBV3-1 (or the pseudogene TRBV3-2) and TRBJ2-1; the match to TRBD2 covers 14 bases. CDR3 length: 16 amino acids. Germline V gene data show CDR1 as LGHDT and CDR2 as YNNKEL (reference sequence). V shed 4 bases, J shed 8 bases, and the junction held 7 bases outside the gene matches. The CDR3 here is CASSPPGLAGVYEQFF. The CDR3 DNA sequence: TGTGCCAGCAGCCCTCCGGGACTAGCGGGGGTATATGAGCAGTTCTTC.

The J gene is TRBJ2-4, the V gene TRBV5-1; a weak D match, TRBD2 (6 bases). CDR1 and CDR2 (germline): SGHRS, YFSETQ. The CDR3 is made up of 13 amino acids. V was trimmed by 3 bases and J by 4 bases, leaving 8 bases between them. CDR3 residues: CASSSGEKNIQYF. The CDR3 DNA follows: TGCGCCAGCAGCTCGGGAGAAAAAAACATTCAGTACTTC.

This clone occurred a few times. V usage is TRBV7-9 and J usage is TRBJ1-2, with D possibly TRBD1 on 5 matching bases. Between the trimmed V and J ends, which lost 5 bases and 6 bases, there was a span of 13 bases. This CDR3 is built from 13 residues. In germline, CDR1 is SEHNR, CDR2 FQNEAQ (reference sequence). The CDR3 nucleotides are TGTGCCAGCAGCCCCCAGGGATTCGATGGCTACACCTTC. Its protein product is CASSPQGFDGYTF.

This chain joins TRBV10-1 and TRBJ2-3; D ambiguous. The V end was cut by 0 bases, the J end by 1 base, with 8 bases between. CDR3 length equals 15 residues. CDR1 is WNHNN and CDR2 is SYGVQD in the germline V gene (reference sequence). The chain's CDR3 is CASSESTWRTDTQYF. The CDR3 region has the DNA TGCGCCAGCAGTGAGTCGACATGGCGCACAGATACGCAGTATTTT.

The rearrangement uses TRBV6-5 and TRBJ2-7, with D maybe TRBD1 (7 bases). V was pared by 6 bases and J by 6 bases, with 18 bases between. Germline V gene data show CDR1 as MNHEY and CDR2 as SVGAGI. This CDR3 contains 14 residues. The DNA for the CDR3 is TGTGCCAGCAGACCGGGACAGATGCGGGGCGAGCAGTACTTC. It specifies CASRPGQMRGEQYF.